This TCR beta chain appears in the sequencing data of a study of regulatory T cells in long-lasting Graves disease. The germline gives CDR1 SEHNR, CDR2 FQNEAQ (reference sequence). V gave up 3 bases and J gave up 2 bases; unmatched junction bases: 5. The CDR3 spans 16 residues. This clonotype turned up a few times. Time point described: persistent/refractory GD, antithyroid drugs over 5 years with positive TRAb. RNA extracted from PBMCs served as the sequencing template. Criteria from the American Thyroid Association guidelines were applied to diagnose Graves' disease. Arm-PCR of CDR3 regions and iRepertoire HTBI primers were the basis on which TCR beta libraries were built. MiXCR, applied by TCRdb to the multiplex PCR reads, yields one record per CDR3 protein. The table has 600,000 to 850,000 distinct CDR3 sequences, around 30% seen once; the top ten hold around 42%.

The source was peripheral blood mononuclear cells (PBMCs), collected when the disease was refractory, from a patient treated with antithyroid drugs. The gene calls are TRBV7-9 and TRBJ2-1, with 9 bases identical to TRBD2. The clonotype was recovered from a female donor with Graves disease. This CDR3 reads CASSFPTSGAYNEQFF. Here the CDR3 DNA reads TGTGCCAGCAGCTTCCCGACTAGCGGAGCCTACAATGAGCAGTTCTTC.